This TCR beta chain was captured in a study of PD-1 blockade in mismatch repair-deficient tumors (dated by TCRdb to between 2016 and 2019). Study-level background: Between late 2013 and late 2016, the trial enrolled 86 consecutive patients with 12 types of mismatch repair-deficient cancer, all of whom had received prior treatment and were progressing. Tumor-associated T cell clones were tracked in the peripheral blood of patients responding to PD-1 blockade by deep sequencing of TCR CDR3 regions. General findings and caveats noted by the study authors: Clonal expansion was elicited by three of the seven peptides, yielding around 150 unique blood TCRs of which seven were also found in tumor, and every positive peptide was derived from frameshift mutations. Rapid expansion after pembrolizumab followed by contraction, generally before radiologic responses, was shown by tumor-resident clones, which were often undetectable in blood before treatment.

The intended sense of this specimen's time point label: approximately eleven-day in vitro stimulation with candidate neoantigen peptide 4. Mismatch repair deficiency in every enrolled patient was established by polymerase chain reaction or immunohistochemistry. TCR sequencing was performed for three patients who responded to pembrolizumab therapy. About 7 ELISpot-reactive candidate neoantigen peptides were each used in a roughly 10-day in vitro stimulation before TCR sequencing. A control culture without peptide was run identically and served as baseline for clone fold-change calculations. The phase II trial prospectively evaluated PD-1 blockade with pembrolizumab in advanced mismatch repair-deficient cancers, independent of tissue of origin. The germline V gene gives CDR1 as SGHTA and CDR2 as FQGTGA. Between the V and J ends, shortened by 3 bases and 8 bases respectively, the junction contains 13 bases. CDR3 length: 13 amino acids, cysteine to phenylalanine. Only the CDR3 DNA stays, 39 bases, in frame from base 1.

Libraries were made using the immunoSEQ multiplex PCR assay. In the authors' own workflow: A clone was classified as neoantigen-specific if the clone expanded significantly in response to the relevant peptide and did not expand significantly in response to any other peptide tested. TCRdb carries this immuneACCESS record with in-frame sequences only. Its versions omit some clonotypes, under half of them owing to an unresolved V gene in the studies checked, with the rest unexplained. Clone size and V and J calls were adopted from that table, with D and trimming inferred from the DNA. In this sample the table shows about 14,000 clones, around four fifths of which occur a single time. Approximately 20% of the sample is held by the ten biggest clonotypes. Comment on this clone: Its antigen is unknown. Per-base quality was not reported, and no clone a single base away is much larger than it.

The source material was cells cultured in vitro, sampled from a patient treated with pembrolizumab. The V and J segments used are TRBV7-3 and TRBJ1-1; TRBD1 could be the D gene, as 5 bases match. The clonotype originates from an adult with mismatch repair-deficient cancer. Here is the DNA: TGTGCCAGCAGCTTCGGACGGGGGGGAGAAGCTTTCTTT. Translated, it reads CASSFGRGGEAFF.